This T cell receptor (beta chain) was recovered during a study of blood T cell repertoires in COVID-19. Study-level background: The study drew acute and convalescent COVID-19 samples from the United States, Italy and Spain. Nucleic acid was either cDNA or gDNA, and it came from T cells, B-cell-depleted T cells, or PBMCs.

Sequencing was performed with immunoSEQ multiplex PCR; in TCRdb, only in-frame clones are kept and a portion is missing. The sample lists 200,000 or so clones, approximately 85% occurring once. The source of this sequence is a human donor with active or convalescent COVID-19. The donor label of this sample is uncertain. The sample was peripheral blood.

The CDR3 loop is CASSIQGGTDTQYF. CDR3 DNA sequence: TGTGCCAGCAGTATTCAAGGAGGCACAGATACGCAGTATTTT. This sequence joins TRBV27 and TRBJ2-3; no reliable D call. With 5 bases removed from V and 1 base from J, the gap between germline ends came to 10 bases. Germline V gene sequence: CDR1 MNHEY, CDR2 SMNVEV (reference sequence). The CDR3 runs 14 residues.